This T cell receptor beta chain derives from a study of T cells in Graves' hyperthyroidism and ophthalmopathy. This clonotype was seen at least ten times. What was amplified from RNA transcripts were TCR beta CDR3 regions. The TCR CDR3 first-round RT-PCR relied on the HTBI primer set. TCRdb itself ran the multiplex PCR reads through MiXCR, one entry per CDR3 protein. The table has roughly 400,000 distinct CDR3 sequences, roughly 13% seen once. This CDR3 contains 17 residues. Trimming took 4 bases from V and 0 from J, leaving 13 bases between them. Looked up from germline, CDR1 is MDHEN and CDR2 is SYDVKM.

The chain is built from TRBV28 and TRBJ1-6; TRBD1 is a possible D gene (5 bases). Sample: blood. This receptor was identified in a man aged 45-65 years with Graves' ophthalmopathy. The CDR3 sequence: CASSSGGISSYNSPLHF. The CDR3 bases are TGTGCCAGCAGTTCGGGGGGAATAAGCTCCTATAATTCACCCCTCCACTTT.